This T cell receptor beta chain is drawn from a study of blood T cell repertoires in COVID-19. For the study at large: The United States, Italy and Spain supplied acute and convalescent COVID-19 samples. The analysed material was cDNA or gDNA that came from T cells, B-cell-depleted T cells, or PBMCs.

Germline V gives CDR1 SNHLY, CDR2 FYNNEI. CDR3 length equals 15 residues. Trimming took 2 bases from V and 2 from J, leaving 13 bases between them. In the study's own analysis: Using reference gene primer amplification, nucleated cell counts were estimated. Using immunoSEQ multiplex PCR, the repertoire was profiled, and TCRdb retains in-frame clones only, with some absent. V and J calls and clone size are copied from that table; D and trimming were computed from the DNA. The sample lists 70,000 to 80,000 clones, 75% to 90% seen once, with approximately 12% in the top ten. The receptor comes from a human donor in a cohort sampled during active COVID-19. This chain connects TRBV2 to TRBJ2-7; D is possibly TRBD2 (6 bases). Material: peripheral blood. CDR3 protein: CASSETLAPTYEQYF. Written as DNA, the CDR3 is TGTGCCAGCAGTGAAACGCTAGCGCCTACCTACGAGCAGTACTTC.